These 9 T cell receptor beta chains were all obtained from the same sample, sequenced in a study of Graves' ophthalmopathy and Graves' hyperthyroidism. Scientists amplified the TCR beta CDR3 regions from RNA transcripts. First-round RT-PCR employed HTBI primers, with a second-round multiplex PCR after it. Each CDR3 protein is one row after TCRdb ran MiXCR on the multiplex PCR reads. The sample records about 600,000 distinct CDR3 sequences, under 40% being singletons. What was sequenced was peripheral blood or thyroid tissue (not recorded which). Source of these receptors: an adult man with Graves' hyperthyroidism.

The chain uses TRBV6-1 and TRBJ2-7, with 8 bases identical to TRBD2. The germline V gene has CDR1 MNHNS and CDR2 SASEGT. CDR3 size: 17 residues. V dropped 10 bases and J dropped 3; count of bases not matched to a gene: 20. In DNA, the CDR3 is TGTGCCACCCGGTCAGCGGGAGAAGTCCTTGGGGGCTACGAGCAGTACTTC. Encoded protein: CATRSAGEVLGGYEQYF.

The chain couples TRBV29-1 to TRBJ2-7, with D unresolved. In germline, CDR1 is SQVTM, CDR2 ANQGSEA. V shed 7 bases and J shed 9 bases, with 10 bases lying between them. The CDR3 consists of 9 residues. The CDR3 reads CSGEDGQYF. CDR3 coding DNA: TGCAGCGGGGAAGACGGGCAGTACTTC.

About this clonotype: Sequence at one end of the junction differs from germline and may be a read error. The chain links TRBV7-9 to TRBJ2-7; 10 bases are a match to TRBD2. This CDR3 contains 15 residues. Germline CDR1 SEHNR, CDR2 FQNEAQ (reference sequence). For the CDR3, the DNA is TGTGCCAGCAGCCTAGCGGGAGCGAACACCGGGGAGCTGTACTTC. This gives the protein CASSLAGANTGELYF.

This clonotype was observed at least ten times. The CDR3 loop reads CASSFGVRGLIYGYTF. DNA of the CDR3: TGCGCCAGCAGCTTCGGCGTCAGGGGACTAATCTATGGCTACACCTTC. The chain recombines TRBV5-1 with TRBJ1-2; TRBD1 might be the D (6 bases). V dropped 2 bases and J dropped 4 bases, with 18 bases sitting between them. The CDR3 is 16 amino acids. Germline V CDR1 and CDR2: SGHRS, YFSETQ. The whole variable domain, filled in from reference TRBV5-1 and TRBJ1-2, reads KAGVTQTPRYLIKTRGQQVTLSCSPISGHRSVSWYQQTPGQGLQFLFEYFSETQRNKGNFPGRFSGRQFSNSRSEMNVSTLELGDSALYLCASSFGVRGLIYGYTFGSGTRLTVV.

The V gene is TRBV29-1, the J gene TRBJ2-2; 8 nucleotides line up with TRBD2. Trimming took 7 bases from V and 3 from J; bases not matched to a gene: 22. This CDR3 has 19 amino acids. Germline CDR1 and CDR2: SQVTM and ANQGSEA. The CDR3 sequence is CSADGSGTRGSVHTGELFF. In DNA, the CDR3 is TGCAGCGCCGACGGCTCCGGGACTAGGGGCTCCGTCCACACCGGGGAGCTGTTTTTT.

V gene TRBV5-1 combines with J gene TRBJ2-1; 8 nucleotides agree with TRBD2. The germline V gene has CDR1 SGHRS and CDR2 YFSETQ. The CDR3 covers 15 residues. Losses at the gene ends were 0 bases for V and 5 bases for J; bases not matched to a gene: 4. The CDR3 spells CASSLAGGFNNEQFF. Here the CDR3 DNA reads TGCGCCAGCAGCTTGGCGGGGGGGTTTAACAATGAGCAGTTCTTC.

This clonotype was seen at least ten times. The CDR3 loop reads CASSLMRGSYEQYF. DNA for the CDR3: TGTGCCAGCAGTTTAATGCGGGGCTCCTACGAGCAGTACTTC. The V and J genes are TRBV12-3 or TRBV12-4 and TRBJ2-7, with D maybe TRBD2 (6 bases). There are 14 residues in the CDR3. V lost 2 bases, J lost 0 bases, and 8 bases lay in between.

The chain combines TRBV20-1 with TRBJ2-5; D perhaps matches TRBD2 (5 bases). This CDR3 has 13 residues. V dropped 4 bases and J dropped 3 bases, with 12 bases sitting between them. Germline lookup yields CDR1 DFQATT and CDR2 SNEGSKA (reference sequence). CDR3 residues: CSAKREMEETQYF. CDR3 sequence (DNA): TGCAGTGCTAAACGGGAAATGGAAGAGACCCAGTACTTC.

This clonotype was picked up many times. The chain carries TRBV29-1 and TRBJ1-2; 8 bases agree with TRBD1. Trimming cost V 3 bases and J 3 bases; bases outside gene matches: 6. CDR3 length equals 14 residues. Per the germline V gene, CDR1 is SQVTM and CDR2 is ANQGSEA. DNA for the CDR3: TGCAGCGTTGACTCGACAGGGGAAGACTATGGCTACACCTTC. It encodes CSVDSTGEDYGYTF.